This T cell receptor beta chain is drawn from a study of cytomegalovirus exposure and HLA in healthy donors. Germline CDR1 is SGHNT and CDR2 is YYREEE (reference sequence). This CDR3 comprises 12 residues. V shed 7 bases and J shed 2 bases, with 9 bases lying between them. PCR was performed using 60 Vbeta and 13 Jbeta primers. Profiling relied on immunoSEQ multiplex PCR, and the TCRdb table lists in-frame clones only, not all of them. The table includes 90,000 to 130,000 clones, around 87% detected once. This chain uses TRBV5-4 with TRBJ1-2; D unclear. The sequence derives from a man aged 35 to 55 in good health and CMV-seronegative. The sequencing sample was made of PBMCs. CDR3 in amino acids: CASGEQNYGYTF. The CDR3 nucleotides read TGTGCCAGCGGAGAGCAGAACTATGGCTACACCTTC.